The 21 T cell receptor beta chains reported below all come from one sample, sequenced in a study of blood T cell repertoires in COVID-19. Profiled with immunoSEQ multiplex PCR; TCRdb holds only in-frame clones, not every one. The sample records over 130,000 clones, 87% being singletons. Sequences were obtained from peripheral blood. The origin of the receptors is a woman aged 55-70 years with active or convalescent COVID-19.

This clone was seen a handful of times. This chain joins TRBV12-3 or TRBV12-4 and TRBJ2-1, with 8 positions matching TRBD2. The CDR3 is made up of 13 amino acids. V lost 8 bases, J lost 11 bases, and 11 bases stayed unmatched. The CDR3, as DNA: TGTGCCAGCTGTCTGAATGCGGGGGGCCAGCAGTTCTTC. It encodes CASCLNAGGQQFF.

The V call is TRBV27, the J call TRBJ1-6; the match to TRBD1 covers 7 bases. The CDR3 runs 15 residues. Germline V lookup: CDR1 MNHEY, CDR2 SMNVEV (reference sequence). Losses at the gene ends were 6 bases for V and 10 bases for J; bases not matched to a gene: 12. CDR3 in amino acids: CASSILVTGESPLHF. Here the CDR3 DNA reads TGTGCCAGCAGCATATTGGTAACAGGGGAATCACCCCTCCACTTT.

V is TRBV12-5 and J is TRBJ2-3, with 9 bases fitting TRBD2. CDR1 and CDR2 (germline): LGHNT, FRNRAP. There are 17 residues in the CDR3. V dropped 2 bases and J dropped 2; count of bases not matched to a gene: 8. The CDR3 loop reads CASGLYSTSGSTDTQYF. CDR3 coding DNA: TGTGCTAGTGGTTTGTACTCGACTAGCGGCTCCACAGATACGCAGTATTTT.

The chain recombines TRBV12-3 or TRBV12-4 with TRBJ2-7; tentatively, D is TRBD1 (6 bases). There are 13 residues in the CDR3. Trimming removed 5 bases at V and 3 bases at J, with 11 bases between. In DNA, the CDR3 is TGTGCCAGCAGTCTGGCAGGGGTCTACGAGCAGTACTTC. Protein sequence: CASSLAGVYEQYF.

V gene TRBV11-2 combines with J gene TRBJ2-5; D is ambiguous. The CDR3 length is 11 residues. CDR1 and CDR2 from the germline V gene are SGHAT and FQNNGV. The V and J ends lost 6 bases and 3 bases respectively, with 5 bases between them. CDR3 nucleotides: TGTGCCAGCAGTTATGAAGAGACCCAGTACTTC. It codes for CASSYEETQYF.

The DNA of the CDR3 is TGTGCCAGCAGTAAACAGGTCGACACAGATACGCAGTATTTT. Translated, it gives CASSKQVDTDTQYF. The rearrangement joins TRBV6-5 to TRBJ2-3; D might be TRBD1 (5 bases). The germline gives CDR1 MNHEY, CDR2 SVGAGI. The V end was cut by 5 bases, the J end by 2 bases, with 11 bases between. This CDR3 region has 14 residues.

This clone was observed a single time. The chain is built from TRBV2 and TRBJ1-2; 8 positions agree with TRBD1. The V segment lost 5 bases and the J segment 7 bases; nucleotides outside the gene matches: 9. This CDR3 region has 14 residues. Per the germline V gene, CDR1 is SNHLY and CDR2 is FYNNEI. For the CDR3, the DNA is TGTGCCAGCAGTTTCCAGGGGGCTGCAAGTGGCTACACCTTC. Amino acid sequence: CASSFQGAASGYTF.

The rearrangement joins TRBV18 to TRBJ1-5; D is undetermined. Trimming took 6 bases from V and 1 from J, leaving 16 bases between them. Per the germline V gene, CDR1 is KGHSH and CDR2 is LQKENI. The CDR3 has 16 residues. The DNA for the CDR3 is TGTGCCAGCTCCCCCCGTAGAGGGAACAGCAATCAGCCCCAGCATTTT. Its translation is CASSPRRGNSNQPQHF.

With respect to this clone: Relative to the germline gene, one junction end is altered; a read error may explain this. J is TRBJ2-7 and V is TRBV29-1; 10 positions match TRBD1. Germline CDR1 is SQVTM and CDR2 is ANQGSEA. The CDR3 has 11 amino acids. For the CDR3, the DNA is TGCAGCGTTGACCCCGGGACAGGGGCTTGCTTC. Its translation is CSVDPGTGACF.

This chain connects TRBV29-1 to TRBJ2-1, with TRBD2 matching over 7 bases. The CDR3 is 15 amino acids. CDR1 SQVTM and CDR2 ANQGSEA come from the germline V gene. Trimming cost V 6 bases and J 0 bases; bases outside gene matches: 8. The CDR3 loop reads CSVPRGDFSYNEQFF. The CDR3 DNA sequence: TGCAGCGTCCCTCGGGGGGATTTCTCCTACAATGAGCAGTTCTTC.

The chain recombines TRBV28 with TRBJ1-5; D gene ambiguous. V was cut by 6 bases and J by 2 bases, with 17 bases left in between. The CDR3 extends over 16 amino acids. The germline CDR1 and CDR2 sequences are MDHEN and SYDVKM. The CDR3 protein is CASSSPREGGNQPQHF. CDR3 DNA sequence: TGTGCCAGCAGCTCACCCCGGGAGGGCGGCAATCAGCCCCAGCATTTT.

The chain uses TRBV7-9 and TRBJ1-1; D possibly corresponds to TRBD1 (5 bases). Germline values: CDR1 SEHNR, CDR2 FQNEAQ (reference sequence). The ends were cut back, 5 bases at V and 8 bases at J, with 12 bases in the middle. The CDR3 totals 12 residues. CDR3: CASSPHGAEAFF. As DNA, the CDR3 is TGTGCCAGCAGCCCCCATGGGGCCGAAGCTTTCTTT.

The genes are TRBV5-5 and TRBJ1-1; tentative D call: TRBD1 (5 bases). The V end lost 0 bases, the J end lost 1 base, and 10 bases lay between the germline ends. The CDR3 is made up of 15 amino acids. CDR1 and CDR2 (germline): SGHKS, YYEKEE (reference sequence). CDR3 amino acids: CASSLEGHANTEAFF. CDR3 sequence (DNA): TGTGCCAGCAGCTTGGAAGGACATGCGAACACTGAAGCTTTCTTT. The whole variable domain, remainder taken from reference TRBV5-5 and TRBJ1-1, is DAGVTQSPTHLIKTRGQQVTLRCSPISGHKSVSWYQQVLGQGPQFIFQYYEKEERGRGNFPDRFSARQFPNYSSELNVNALLLGDSALYLCASSLEGHANTEAFFGQGTRLTVV.

The chain employs TRBV18 and TRBJ1-5, with 7 nucleotides matching TRBD1. The germline V gene has CDR1 KGHSH and CDR2 LQKENI. J was trimmed by 7 bases and V by 1 base; bases with no gene match: 4. CDR3 length: 14 residues. The CDR3 region has the DNA TGTGCCAGCTCACCACAGGGGGCTCAACAGCCCCAGCATTTT. Amino acids: CASSPQGAQQPQHF.

The gene calls are TRBV7-9 and TRBJ1-1; D perhaps matches TRBD1 (6 bases). CDR3 length: 16 amino acids. Trimming took off 5 bases at V and 4 bases at J, with 20 bases between the two ends. In germline, CDR1 is SEHNR, CDR2 FQNEAQ (reference sequence). The CDR3 protein is CASSPQMGGQGTEAFF. The CDR3 DNA reads as TGTGCCAGCAGCCCACAGATGGGGGGGCAAGGCACTGAAGCTTTCTTT.

The V call is TRBV2, the J call TRBJ1-2; TRBD1 might be the D (6 bases). V gave up 3 bases and J gave up 8 bases, with 13 bases separating them. The length of the CDR3 is 13 residues. Germline V lookup: CDR1 SNHLY, CDR2 FYNNEI. CDR3 bases: TGTGCCAGCAGTGATATGGGGGCTAAGGGCTACACCTTC. It specifies CASSDMGAKGYTF. Full variable domain (rest looked up from reference TRBV2 and TRBJ1-2): EPEVTQTPSHQVTQMGQEVILRCVPISNHLYFYWYRQILGQKVEFLVSFYNNEISEKSEIFDDQFSVERPDGSNFTLKIRSTKLEDSAMYFCASSDMGAKGYTFGSGTRLTVV.

The V call is TRBV4-3, the J call TRBJ1-6; 7 nucleotides align to TRBD1. The J segment lost 6 bases and the V segment lost 4 bases, leaving 9 bases of the junction unmatched. The CDR3 is 16 amino acids. Germline V gives CDR1 LGHNA, CDR2 YSLEER. The CDR3 protein is CASSPVGQIPNSPLHF. DNA of the CDR3: TGCGCCAGCAGCCCCGTGGGACAGATCCCTAATTCACCCCTCCACTTT.

This chain connects TRBV27 to TRBJ1-3; 12 nucleotides line up with TRBD1. CDR3 length: 14 amino acids. The germline gives CDR1 MNHEY, CDR2 SMNVEV (reference sequence). V shed 6 bases and J 5 bases; nucleotides not matched to a gene: 2. The CDR3 region is CASRGTGGRNTIYF. The CDR3 DNA reads as TGTGCCAGCAGGGGGACAGGGGGCCGAAACACCATATATTTT.

This rearrangement joins TRBV23-1 to TRBJ2-1; possibly TRBD1 for D (5 bases). TRBV23-1 carries the ORF label, with uncertain function. This CDR3 region has 17 residues. V lost 2 bases and J lost 6, with 20 bases in between. CDR3 amino acids: CASSQKADGFGANEQFF. The DNA for the CDR3 is TGCGCCAGCAGTCAAAAGGCCGACGGGTTTGGGGCCAATGAGCAGTTCTTC.

In this sample, this clone turned up once. The rearrangement uses TRBV7-6 and TRBJ1-6; 9 bases agree with TRBD1. CDR1 is SGHVS, CDR2 FNYEAQ, per germline. The CDR3 sequence is 15 residues long. V trimming: 3 bases; J trimming: 10 bases; junction bases outside the gene matches: 7. The CDR3 loop is CASSFRQGGDSPLHF. The CDR3 DNA reads TGTGCCAGCAGCTTTAGACAGGGGGGAGACTCACCCCTCCACTTT. The full variable domain, in which reference TRBV7-6 and TRBJ1-6 provide the parts outside the CDR3, is GAGVSQSPRYKVTKRGQDVALRCDPISGHVSLYWYRQALGQGPEFLTYFNYEAQQDKSGLPNDRFSAERPEGSISTLTIQRTEQRDSAMYRCASSFRQGGDSPLHFGNGTRLTVT.

In nucleotides, the CDR3 is TGTGCCACCCTTAACCGACAGGGGGAGGTTCAGCCCCAGCATTTT. Translated: CATLNRQGEVQPQHF. The chain employs TRBV19 and TRBJ1-5, with TRBD1 matching 9 bases. J gave up 6 bases and V 10 bases, and 13 bases lay outside the gene matches. Germline lookup yields CDR1 LNHDA and CDR2 SQIVND (reference sequence). There are 15 residues in the CDR3.